This T cell receptor (beta chain) came from a study of T-cell reconstitution after alpha-beta-depleted transplantation in children. Study-wide points: Expanded clones from the graft, numbering several hundred, reportedly supplied alpha-beta T cells about two months after transplant.

This CDR3 has 15 amino acids. The V gene lost 2 bases and the J gene lost 4 bases, with 13 bases spanning the gap. CDR1 and CDR2 from the germline V gene are MNHEY and SMNVEV (reference sequence). Unique molecular identifiers tagged the TCRbeta library. TCRdb fed the PCR reads into MiXCR, producing one record per CDR3 protein. The data show approximately 630,000 distinct CDR3 sequences, with under 15% seen just once and 0.79% held by the top ten. This clonotype was seen ten or more times. Its matching antigen is unknown. This rearrangement joins TRBV27 to TRBJ2-3; tentative D call: TRBD2 (6 bases). The TCR sequence derives from a girl aged 2 to 10 with congenital amegakaryocytic thrombocytopenia, due to receive a stem cell transplant. Specimen: PBMCs, collected before TCRalphabeta/CD19-depleted stem cell transplant. The CDR3 sequence is CASSLAPSVADTQYF. CDR3 DNA: TGTGCCAGCAGTTTAGCCCCTAGCGTTGCAGATACGCAGTATTTT.